Following are 3 T cell receptor beta chains from one sample sequenced in a study of CD8+ T cells in alopecia areata. Reverse transcription of extracted RNA yielded cDNA, which provided the sequencing template. Method: immunoSEQ multiplex PCR; TCRdb's copy keeps in-frame clones and lacks some. The sample yields 45,000 to 70,000 clones, around 96% seen once. Sequenced here: CD8+ T cells sorted from blood, sampled at week 0. These receptors originate from a human donor with alopecia areata.

The genes are TRBV27 and TRBJ1-1, with a tentative D call TRBD1 (6 bases). The length of the CDR3 is 14 residues. Germline-derived CDR1 and CDR2 are MNHEY and SMNVEV (reference sequence). V was cut by 3 bases and J by 3 bases, with 11 bases left in between. CDR3 sequence: CASSFGDTYTEAFF. CDR3 nucleotides: TGTGCCAGCAGTTTTGGGGACACTTACACTGAAGCTTTCTTT.

The sample holds one count of this clone. The V gene is TRBV10-3, the J gene TRBJ2-1; the D is unclear. The V end was cut by 6 bases, the J end by 15 bases, with 15 bases between. Per germline, CDR1 ENHRY and CDR2 SYGVKD. The CDR3 is 11 amino acids. CDR3 bases: TGTGCCATCAGGGAAAACATGATTGCGTTCTTC. Translation: CAIRENMIAFF.

The chain joins TRBV4-1 to TRBJ2-1; TRBD2 aligns across 12 bases. V dropped 1 base and J dropped 5; count of bases not matched to a gene: 3. The CDR3 consists of 16 residues. Germline assignment: CDR1 MGHRA and CDR2 YSYEKL. CDR3 amino acids: CASSQAGLAGNNEQFF. The CDR3 coding sequence is TGCGCCAGCAGCCAAGCCGGACTAGCGGGGAACAATGAGCAGTTCTTC.